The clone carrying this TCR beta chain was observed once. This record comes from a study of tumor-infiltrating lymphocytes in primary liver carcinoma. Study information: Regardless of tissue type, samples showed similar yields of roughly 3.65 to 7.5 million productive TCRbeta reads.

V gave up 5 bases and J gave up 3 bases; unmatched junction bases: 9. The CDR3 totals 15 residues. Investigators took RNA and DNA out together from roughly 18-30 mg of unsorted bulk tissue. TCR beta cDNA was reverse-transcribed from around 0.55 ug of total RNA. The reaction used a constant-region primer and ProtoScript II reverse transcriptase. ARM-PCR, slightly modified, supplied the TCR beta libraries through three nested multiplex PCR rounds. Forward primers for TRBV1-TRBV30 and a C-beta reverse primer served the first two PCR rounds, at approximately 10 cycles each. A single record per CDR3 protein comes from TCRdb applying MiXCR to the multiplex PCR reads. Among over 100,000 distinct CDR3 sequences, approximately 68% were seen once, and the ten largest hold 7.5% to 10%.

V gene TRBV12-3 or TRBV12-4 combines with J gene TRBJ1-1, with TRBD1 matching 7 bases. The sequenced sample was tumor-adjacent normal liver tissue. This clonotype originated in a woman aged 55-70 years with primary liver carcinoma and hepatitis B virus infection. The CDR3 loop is CASSIKQGRDTEAFF. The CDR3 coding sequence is TGTGCCAGCAGTATTAAACAGGGGAGGGACACTGAAGCTTTCTTT.